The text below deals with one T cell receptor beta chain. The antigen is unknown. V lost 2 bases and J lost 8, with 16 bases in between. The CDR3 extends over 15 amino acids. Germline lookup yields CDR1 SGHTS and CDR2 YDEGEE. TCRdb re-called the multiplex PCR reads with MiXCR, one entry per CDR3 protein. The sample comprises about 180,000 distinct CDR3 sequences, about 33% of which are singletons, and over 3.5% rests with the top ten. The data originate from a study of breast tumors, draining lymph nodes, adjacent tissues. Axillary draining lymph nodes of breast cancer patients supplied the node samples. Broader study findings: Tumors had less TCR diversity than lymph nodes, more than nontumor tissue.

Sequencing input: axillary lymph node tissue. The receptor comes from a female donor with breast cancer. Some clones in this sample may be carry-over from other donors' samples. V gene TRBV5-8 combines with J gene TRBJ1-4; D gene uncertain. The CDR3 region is CASSLWTEAFEKLFF. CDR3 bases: TGTGCCAGCAGCTTATGGACTGAAGCTTTCGAAAAACTGTTTTTT.